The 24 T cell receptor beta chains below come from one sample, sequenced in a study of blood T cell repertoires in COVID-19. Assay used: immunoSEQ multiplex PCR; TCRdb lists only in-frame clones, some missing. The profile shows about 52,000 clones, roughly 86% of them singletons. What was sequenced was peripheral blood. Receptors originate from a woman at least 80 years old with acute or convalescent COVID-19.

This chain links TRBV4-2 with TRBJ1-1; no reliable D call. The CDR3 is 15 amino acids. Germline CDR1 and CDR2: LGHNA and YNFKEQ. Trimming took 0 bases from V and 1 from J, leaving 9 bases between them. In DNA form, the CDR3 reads TGTGCCAGCAGCCAAGACAGTCGATCGAACACTGAAGCTTTCTTT. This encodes CASSQDSRSNTEAFF.

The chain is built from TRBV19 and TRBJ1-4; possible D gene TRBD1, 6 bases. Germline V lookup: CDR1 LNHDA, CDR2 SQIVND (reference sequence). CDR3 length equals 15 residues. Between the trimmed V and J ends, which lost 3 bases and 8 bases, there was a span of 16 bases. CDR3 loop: CASSIQDTGREKLFF. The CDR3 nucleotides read TGTGCCAGTAGTATTCAAGATACAGGGCGCGAAAAACTGTTTTTT.

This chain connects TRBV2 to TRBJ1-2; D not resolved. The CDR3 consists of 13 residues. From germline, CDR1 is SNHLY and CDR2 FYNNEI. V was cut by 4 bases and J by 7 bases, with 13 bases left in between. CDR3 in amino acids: CASSGLPGSGYTF. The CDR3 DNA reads TGTGCCAGCAGTGGACTACCCGGCTCTGGCTACACCTTC.

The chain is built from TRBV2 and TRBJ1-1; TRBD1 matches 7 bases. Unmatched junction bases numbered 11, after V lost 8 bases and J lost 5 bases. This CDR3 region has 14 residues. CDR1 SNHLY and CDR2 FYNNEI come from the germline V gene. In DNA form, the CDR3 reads TGTGCCAGCGCCAGCCAGGGGGGCTTTACTGAAGCTTTCTTT. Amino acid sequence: CASASQGGFTEAFF. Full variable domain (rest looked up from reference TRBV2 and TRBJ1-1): EPEVTQTPSHQVTQMGQEVILRCVPISNHLYFYWYRQILGQKVEFLVSFYNNEISEKSEIFDDQFSVERPDGSNFTLKIRSTKLEDSAMYFCASASQGGFTEAFFGQGTRLTVV.

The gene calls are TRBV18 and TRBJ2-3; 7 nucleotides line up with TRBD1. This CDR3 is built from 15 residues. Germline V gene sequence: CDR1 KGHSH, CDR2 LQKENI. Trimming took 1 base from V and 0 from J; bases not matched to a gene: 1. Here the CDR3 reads CASSPQGASTDTQYF. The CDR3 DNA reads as TGTGCCAGCTCACCACAGGGGGCTAGCACAGATACGCAGTATTTT.

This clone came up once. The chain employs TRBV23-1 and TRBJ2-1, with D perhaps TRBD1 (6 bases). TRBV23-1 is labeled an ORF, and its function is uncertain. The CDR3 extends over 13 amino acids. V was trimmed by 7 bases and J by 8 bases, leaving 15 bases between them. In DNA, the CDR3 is TGCGCCAGCATTTCCAGGGGTTGCGATGAGCAGTTCTTC. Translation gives CASISRGCDEQFF.

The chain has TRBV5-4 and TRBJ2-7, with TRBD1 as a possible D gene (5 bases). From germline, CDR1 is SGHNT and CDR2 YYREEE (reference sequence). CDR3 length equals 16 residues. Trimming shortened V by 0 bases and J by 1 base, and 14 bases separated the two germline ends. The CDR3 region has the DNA TGTGCCAGCAGCTTGGAAGGTGGACACGGATCCTACGAGCAGTACGTC. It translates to CASSLEGGHGSYEQYV.

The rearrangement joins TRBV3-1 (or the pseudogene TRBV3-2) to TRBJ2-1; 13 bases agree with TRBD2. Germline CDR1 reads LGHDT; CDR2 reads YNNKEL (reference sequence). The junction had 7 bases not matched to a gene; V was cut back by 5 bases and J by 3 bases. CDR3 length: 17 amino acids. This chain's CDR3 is CASSYGTSGKSYNEQFF. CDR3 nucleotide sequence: TGTGCCAGCAGCTATGGGACTAGCGGGAAGAGCTACAATGAGCAGTTCTTC.

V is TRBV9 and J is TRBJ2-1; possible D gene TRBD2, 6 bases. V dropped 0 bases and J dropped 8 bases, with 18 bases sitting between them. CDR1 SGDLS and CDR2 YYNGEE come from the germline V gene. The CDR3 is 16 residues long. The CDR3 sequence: CASSVAVSGRVYEQFF. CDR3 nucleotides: TGTGCCAGCAGCGTAGCAGTGAGCGGGCGGGTTTATGAGCAGTTCTTC.

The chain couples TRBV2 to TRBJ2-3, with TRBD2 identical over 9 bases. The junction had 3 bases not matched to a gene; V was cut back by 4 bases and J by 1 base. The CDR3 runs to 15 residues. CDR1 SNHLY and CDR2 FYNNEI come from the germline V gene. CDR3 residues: CASSVLAGRTDTQYF. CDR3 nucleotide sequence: TGTGCCAGCAGTGTACTAGCGGGTCGCACAGATACGCAGTATTTT.

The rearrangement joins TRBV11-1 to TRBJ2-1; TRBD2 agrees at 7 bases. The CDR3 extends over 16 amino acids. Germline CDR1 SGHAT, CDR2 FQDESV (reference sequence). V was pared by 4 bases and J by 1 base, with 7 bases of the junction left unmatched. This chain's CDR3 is CASSSRAGRSYNEQFF. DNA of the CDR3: TGTGCCAGCAGCTCCAGAGCGGGGCGGTCCTACAATGAGCAGTTCTTC.

CDR3 loop: CASSLKENYGYTF. In DNA, the CDR3 is TGTGCCAGCAGTTTAAAAGAGAACTATGGCTACACCTTC. The genes are TRBV12-3 or TRBV12-4 and TRBJ1-2; D is undetermined. The ends were cut back, 2 bases at V and 2 bases at J, with 6 bases in the middle. The CDR3 contains 13 residues.

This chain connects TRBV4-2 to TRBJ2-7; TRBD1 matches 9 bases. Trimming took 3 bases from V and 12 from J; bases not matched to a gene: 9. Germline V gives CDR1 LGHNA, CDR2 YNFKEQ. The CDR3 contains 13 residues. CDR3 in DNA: TGTGCCAGCAGCCAGGGGGGACAGGGAGGACCGTACTTC. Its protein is CASSQGGQGGPYF.

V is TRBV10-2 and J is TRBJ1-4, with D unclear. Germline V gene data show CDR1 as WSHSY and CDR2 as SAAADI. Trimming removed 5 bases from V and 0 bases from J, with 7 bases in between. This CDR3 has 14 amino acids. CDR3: CASSISSTNEKLFF. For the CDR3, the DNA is TGCGCCAGCAGTATTTCCTCAACTAATGAAAAACTGTTTTTT.

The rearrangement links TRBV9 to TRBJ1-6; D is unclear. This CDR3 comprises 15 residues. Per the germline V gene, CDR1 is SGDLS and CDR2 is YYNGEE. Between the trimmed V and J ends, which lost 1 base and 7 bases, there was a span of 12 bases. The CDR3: CASSVTNTPNSPLHF. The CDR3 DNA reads TGTGCCAGCAGCGTAACCAATACTCCAAATTCACCCCTCCACTTT. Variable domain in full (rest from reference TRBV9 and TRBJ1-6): DSGVTQTPKHLITATGQRVTLRCSPRSGDLSVYWYQQSLDQGLQFLIQYYNGEERAKGNILERFSAQQFPDLHSELNLSSLELGDSALYFCASSVTNTPNSPLHFGNGTRLTVT.

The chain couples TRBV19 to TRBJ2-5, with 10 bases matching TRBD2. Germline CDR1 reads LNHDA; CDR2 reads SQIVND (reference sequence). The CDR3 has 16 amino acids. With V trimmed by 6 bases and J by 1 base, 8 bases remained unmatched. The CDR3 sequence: CASSPLERGGQETQYF. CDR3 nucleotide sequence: TGTGCCAGTAGCCCCCTGGAGCGGGGGGGCCAAGAGACCCAGTACTTC.

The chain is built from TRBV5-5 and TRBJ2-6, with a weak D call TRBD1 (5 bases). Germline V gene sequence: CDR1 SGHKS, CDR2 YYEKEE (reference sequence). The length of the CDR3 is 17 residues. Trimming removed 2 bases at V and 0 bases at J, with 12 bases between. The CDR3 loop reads CASSLRQPHSGANVLTF. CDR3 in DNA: TGTGCCAGCAGCTTAAGACAGCCGCACTCTGGGGCCAACGTCCTGACTTTC.

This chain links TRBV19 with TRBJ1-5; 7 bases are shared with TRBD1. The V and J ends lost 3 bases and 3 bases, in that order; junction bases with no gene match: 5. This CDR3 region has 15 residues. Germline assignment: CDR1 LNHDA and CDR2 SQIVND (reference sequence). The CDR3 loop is CASSISDRYNQPQHF. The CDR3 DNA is TGTGCCAGTAGTATCTCGGACAGGTACAATCAGCCCCAGCATTTT.

The CDR3 here is CASSPLGTSGRVEQFF. CDR3 DNA: TGTGCCAGCTCACCACTTGGGACTAGCGGGAGGGTTGAGCAGTTCTTC. The chain recombines TRBV18 with TRBJ2-1; 16 bases match TRBD2. CDR1 KGHSH and CDR2 LQKENI come from the germline V gene. V lost 1 base, J lost 9 bases, and 3 bases stayed unmatched. The CDR3 runs to 16 residues.

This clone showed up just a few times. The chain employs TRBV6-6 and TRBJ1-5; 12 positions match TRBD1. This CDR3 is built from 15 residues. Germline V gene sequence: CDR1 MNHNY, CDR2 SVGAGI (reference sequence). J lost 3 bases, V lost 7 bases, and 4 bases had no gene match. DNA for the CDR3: TGTGCCAGCACTGGGGACAGGGGGCTCAATCAGCCCCAGCATTTT. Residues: CASTGDRGLNQPQHF.

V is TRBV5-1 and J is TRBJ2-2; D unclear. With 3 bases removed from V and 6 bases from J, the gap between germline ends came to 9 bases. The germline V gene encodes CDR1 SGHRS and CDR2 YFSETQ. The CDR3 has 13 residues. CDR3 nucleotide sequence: TGCGCCAGCAGCTCCCTAGAACCCGGGGAGCTGTTTTTT. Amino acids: CASSSLEPGELFF.

The CDR3 region has the DNA TGCGCCAGCAGCCAAGATCGTGACAGCTATGGCTACACCTTC. Its protein product is CASSQDRDSYGYTF. The J gene is TRBJ1-2, the V gene TRBV4-1, with D tentatively TRBD1 (5 bases). Germline V gene lookup returns CDR1 MGHRA and CDR2 YSYEKL. This CDR3 spans 14 amino acids. The ends were cut back, 0 bases at V and 4 bases at J, with 9 bases in the middle.

CDR3 sequence reads: CASSRTSGGGYEQYF. The CDR3 bases are TGTGCCAGCAGCCGGACTAGCGGGGGCGGCTACGAGCAGTACTTC. V gene TRBV7-2 combines with J gene TRBJ2-7; TRBD2 agrees at 13 bases. CDR1 is SGHTA, CDR2 FQGNSA, per germline. The CDR3 covers 15 residues. V was pared by 5 bases and J by 3 bases, with 4 bases of the junction left unmatched. The full variable domain, with the rest looked up from reference TRBV7-2 and TRBJ2-7, is GAGVSQSPSNKVTEKGKDVELRCDPISGHTALYWYRQSLGQGLEFLIYFQGNSAPDKSGLPSDRFSAERTGGSVSTLTIQRTQQEDSAVYLCASSRTSGGGYEQYFGPGTRLTVT.

The CDR3 spells CASSPRTGDEKLFF. CDR3 bases: TGCGCCAGCAGCCCCCGGACAGGCGACGAAAAACTGTTTTTT. The chain recombines TRBV5-1 with TRBJ1-4, with 7 nucleotides matching TRBD1. V lost 4 bases, J lost 8 bases, and 8 bases stayed unmatched. The CDR3 spans 14 residues. The germline V gene has CDR1 SGHRS and CDR2 YFSETQ.